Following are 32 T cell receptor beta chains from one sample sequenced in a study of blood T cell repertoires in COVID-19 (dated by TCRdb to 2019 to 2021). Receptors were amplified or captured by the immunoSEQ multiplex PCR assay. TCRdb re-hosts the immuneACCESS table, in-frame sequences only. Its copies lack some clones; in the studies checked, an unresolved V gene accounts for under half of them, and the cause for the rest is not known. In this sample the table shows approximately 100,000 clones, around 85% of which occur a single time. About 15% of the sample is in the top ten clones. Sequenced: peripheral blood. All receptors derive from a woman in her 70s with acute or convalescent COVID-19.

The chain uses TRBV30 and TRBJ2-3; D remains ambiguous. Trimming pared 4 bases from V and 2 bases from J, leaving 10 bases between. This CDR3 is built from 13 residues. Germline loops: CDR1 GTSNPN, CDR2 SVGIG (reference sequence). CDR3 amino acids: CAWTSTLTDTQYF. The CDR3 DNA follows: TGTGCCTGGACCAGTACCCTCACAGATACGCAGTATTTT.

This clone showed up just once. As DNA, the CDR3 is TGTGCCAGCAGCCACCCACTCCGGGACTACAATGAGCAGTTCTTC. Translation gives CASSHPLRDYNEQFF. V gene TRBV6-2 or TRBV6-3 combines with J gene TRBJ2-1; TRBD2 is a possible D gene (5 bases). The CDR3 spans 15 residues. Germline CDR1 reads MNHEY; CDR2 reads SVGEGT. V was pared by 6 bases and J by 3 bases, with 15 bases between.

The CDR3 reads CASGGSYTDTQYF. CDR3 DNA: TGTGCCAGCGGCGGGTCATACACAGATACGCAGTATTTT. The V and J genes are TRBV2 and TRBJ2-3, with D possibly matching TRBD2 (5 bases). V was cut by 8 bases and J by 2 bases, with 11 bases left in between. Germline loops: CDR1 SNHLY, CDR2 FYNNEI. This CDR3 is 13 amino acids long.

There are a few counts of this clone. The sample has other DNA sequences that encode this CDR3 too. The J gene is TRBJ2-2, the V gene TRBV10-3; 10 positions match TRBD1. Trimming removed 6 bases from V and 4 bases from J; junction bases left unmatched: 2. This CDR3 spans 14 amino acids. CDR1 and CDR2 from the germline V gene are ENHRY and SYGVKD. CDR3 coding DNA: TGTGCCATCAGGAGACAGGGGGCCACCGGGGAGCTGTTTTTT. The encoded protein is CAIRRQGATGELFF.

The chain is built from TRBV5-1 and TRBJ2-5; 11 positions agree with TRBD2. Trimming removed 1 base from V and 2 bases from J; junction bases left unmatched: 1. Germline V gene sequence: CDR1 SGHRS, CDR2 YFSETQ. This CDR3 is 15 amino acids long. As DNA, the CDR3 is TGCGCCAGCAGCTTGTTAGCGGGGGGGCAAGAGACCCAGTACTTC. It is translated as CASSLLAGGQETQYF.

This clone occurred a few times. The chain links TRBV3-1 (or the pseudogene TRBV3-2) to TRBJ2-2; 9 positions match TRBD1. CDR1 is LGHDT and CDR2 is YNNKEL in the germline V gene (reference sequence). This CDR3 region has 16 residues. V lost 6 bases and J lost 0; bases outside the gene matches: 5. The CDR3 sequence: CASSPRTGANTGELFF. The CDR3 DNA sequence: TGTGCCAGCAGTCCTAGGACAGGGGCGAACACCGGGGAGCTGTTTTTT.

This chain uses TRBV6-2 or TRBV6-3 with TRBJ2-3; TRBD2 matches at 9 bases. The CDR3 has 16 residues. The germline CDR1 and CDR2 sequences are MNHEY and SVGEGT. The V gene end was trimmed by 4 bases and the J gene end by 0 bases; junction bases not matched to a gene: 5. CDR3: CASSLRTSASTDTQYF. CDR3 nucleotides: TGTGCCAGCAGTTTGAGGACTAGCGCGAGCACAGATACGCAGTATTTT.

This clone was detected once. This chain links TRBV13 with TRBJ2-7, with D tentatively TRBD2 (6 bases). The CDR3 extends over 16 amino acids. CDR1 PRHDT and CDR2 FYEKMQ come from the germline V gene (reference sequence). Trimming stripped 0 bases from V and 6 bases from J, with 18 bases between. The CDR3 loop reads CASSLGSASEPLEQYV. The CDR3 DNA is TGTGCCAGCAGCTTAGGTTCGGCTAGCGAGCCTCTCGAGCAGTACGTC.

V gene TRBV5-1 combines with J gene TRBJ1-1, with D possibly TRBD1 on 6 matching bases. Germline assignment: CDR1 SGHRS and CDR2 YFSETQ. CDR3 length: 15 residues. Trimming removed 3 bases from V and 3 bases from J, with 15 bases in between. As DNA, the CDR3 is TGCGCCAGCAGCTCTGGGGGCAGAGGTTACACTGAAGCTTTCTTT. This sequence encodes CASSSGGRGYTEAFF.

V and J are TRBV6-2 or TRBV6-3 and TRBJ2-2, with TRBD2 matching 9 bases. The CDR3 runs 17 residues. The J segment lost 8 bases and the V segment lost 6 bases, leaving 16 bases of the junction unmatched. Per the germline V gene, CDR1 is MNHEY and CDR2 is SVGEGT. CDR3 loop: CASSPIYGGRAPGELFF. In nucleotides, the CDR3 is TGTGCCAGCAGCCCTATCTATGGCGGGAGGGCCCCTGGGGAGCTGTTTTTT.

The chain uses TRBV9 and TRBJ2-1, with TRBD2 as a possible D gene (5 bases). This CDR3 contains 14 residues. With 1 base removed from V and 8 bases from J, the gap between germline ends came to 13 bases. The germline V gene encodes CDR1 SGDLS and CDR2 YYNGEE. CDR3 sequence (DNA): TGTGCCAGCAGCGTAAGGCTAGCCGGAGATGAGCAGTTCTTC. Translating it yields CASSVRLAGDEQFF.

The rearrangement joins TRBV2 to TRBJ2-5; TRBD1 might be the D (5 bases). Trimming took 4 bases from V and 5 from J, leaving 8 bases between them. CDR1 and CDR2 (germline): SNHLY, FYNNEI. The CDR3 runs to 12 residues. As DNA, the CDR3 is TGTGCCAGCAGTGTAGGGGTGGAGACCCAGTACTTC. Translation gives CASSVGVETQYF.

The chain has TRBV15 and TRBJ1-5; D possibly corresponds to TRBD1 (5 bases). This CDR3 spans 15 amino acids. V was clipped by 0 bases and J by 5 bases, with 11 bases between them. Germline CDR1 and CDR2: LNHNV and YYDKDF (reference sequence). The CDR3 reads CATSRDQGTHQPQHF. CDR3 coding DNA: TGTGCCACCAGCAGAGATCAGGGAACGCATCAGCCCCAGCATTTT.

CDR3 DNA sequence: TGTGCCAGCAGCCCCTCTCCGGGGTATGGCTACACCTTC. This encodes CASSPSPGYGYTF. V and J are TRBV6-5 and TRBJ1-2; no reliable D call. Between the trimmed V and J ends, which lost 6 bases and 5 bases, there was a span of 13 bases. Germline CDR1 and CDR2: MNHEY and SVGAGI. This CDR3 has 13 amino acids.

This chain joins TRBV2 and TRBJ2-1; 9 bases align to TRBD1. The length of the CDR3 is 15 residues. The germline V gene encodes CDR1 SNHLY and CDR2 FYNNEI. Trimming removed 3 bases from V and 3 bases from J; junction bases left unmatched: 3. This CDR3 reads CASSDGTGIYNEQFF. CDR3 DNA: TGTGCCAGCAGTGACGGGACAGGGATCTACAATGAGCAGTTCTTC.

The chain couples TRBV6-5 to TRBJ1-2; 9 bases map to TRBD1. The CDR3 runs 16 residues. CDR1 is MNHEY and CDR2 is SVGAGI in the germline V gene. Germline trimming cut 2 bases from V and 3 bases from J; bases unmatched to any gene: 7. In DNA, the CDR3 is TGTGCCAGCAGTTACAATTGGGGACAGGGTTACTATGGCTACACCTTC. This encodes CASSYNWGQGYYGYTF.

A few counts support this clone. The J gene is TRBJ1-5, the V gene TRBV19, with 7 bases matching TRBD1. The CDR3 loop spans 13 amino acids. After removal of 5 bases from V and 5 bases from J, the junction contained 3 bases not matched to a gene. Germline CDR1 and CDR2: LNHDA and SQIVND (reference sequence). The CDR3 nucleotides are TGTGCCAGTAGTGATACAGGGGATCAGCCCCAGCATTTT. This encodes CASSDTGDQPQHF.

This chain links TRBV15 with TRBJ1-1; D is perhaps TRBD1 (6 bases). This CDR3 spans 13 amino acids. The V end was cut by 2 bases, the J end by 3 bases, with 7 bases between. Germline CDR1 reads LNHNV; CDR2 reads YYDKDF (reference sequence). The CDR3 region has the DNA TGTGCCACCAGCAGATACAGGGACACTGAAGCTTTCTTT. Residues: CATSRYRDTEAFF.

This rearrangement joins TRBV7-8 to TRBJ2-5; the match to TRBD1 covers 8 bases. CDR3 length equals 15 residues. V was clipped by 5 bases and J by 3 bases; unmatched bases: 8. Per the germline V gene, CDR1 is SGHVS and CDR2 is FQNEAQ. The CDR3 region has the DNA TGTGCCAGCAGCCTCGGAAAGACAGGGGAAGAGACCCAGTACTTC. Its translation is CASSLGKTGEETQYF.

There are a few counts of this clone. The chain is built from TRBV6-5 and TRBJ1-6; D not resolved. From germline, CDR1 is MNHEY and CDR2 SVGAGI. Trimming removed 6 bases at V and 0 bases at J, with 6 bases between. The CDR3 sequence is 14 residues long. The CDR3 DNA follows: TGTGCCAGCAGACCCGGCTCCTATAATTCACCCCTCCACTTT. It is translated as CASRPGSYNSPLHF.

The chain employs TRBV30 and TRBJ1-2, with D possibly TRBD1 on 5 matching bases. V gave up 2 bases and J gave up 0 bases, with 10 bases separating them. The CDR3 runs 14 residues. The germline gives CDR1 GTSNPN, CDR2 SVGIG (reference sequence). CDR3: CAWSRGGTNYGYTF. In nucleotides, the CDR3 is TGTGCCTGGAGTCGGGGCGGGACTAACTATGGCTACACCTTC.

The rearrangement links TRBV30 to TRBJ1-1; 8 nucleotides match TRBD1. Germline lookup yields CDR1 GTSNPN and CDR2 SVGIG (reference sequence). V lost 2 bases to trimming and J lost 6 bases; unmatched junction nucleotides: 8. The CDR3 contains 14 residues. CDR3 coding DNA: TGTGCCTGGAGTCGAGACAGGGGCCTCGCTGAAGCTTTCTTT. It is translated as CAWSRDRGLAEAFF.

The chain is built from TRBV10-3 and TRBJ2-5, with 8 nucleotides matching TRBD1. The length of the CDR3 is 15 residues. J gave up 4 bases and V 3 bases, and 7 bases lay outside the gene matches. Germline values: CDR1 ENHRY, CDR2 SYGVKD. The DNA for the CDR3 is TGTGCCATCAGTGAAAGGGGACAGGCGGGAGAGACCCAGTACTTC. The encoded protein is CAISERGQAGETQYF.

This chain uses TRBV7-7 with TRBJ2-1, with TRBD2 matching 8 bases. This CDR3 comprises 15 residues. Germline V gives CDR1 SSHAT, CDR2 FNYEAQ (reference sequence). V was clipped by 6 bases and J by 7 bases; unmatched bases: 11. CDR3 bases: TGTGCCAGCAGTAACGGGGTAGCGGGAAATAATGAGCAGTTCTTC. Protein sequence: CASSNGVAGNNEQFF.

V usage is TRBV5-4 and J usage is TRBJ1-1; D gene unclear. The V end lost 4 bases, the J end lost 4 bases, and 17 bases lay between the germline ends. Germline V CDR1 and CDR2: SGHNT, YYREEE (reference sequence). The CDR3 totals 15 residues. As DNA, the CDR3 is TGTGCCAGCAGCCCTATGGTCTCGGGTACCACTGAAGCTTTCTTT. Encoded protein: CASSPMVSGTTEAFF.

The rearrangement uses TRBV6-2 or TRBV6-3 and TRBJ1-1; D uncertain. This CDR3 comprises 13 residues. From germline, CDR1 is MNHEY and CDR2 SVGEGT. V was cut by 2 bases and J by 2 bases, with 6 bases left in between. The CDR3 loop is CASSYSANTEAFF. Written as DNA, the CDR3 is TGTGCCAGCAGTTACAGCGCCAACACTGAAGCTTTCTTT.

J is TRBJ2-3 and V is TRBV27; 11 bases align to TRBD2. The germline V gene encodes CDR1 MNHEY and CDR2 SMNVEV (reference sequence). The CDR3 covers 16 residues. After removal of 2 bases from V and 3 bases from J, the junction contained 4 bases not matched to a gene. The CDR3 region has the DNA TGTGCCAGCAGTTTAACTAGCGGGAGAGGTACAGATACGCAGTATTTT. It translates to CASSLTSGRGTDTQYF.

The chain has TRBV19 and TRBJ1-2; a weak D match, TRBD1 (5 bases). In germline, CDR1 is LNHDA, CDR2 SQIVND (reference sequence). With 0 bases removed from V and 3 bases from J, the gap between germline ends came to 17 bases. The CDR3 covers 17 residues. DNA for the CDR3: TGTGCCAGTAGTATAGATGGGTGGCGGGGGGTCTACTATGGCTACACCTTC. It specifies CASSIDGWRGVYYGYTF.

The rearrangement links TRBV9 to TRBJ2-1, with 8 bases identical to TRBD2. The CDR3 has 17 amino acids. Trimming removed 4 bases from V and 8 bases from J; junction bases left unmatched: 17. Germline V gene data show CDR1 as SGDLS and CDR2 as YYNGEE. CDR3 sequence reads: CASSPWVGSGIWDEQFF. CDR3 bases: TGTGCCAGCAGCCCATGGGTGGGTAGCGGGATATGGGATGAGCAGTTCTTC.

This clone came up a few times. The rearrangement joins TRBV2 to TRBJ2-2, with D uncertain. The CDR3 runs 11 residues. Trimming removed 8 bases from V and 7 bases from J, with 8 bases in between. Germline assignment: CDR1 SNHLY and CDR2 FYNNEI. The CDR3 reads CASGGGGELFF. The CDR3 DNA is TGTGCCAGCGGTGGCGGCGGGGAGCTGTTTTTT.

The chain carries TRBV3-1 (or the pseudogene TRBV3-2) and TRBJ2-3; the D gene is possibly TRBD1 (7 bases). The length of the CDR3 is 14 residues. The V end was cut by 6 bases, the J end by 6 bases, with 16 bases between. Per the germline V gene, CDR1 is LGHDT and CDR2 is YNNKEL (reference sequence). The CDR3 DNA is TGTGCCAGCAGACAAAGCGCAGGGGGGGATACGCAGTATTTT. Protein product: CASRQSAGGDTQYF.

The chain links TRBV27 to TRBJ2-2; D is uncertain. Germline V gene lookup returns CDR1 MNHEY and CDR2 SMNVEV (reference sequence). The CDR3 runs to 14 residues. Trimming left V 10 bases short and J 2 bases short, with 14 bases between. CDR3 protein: CATKSWANTGELFF. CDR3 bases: TGTGCCACAAAATCCTGGGCAAACACCGGGGAGCTGTTTTTT.